This T cell receptor (beta chain) was profiled in a study of blood T cell repertoires in COVID-19. Study-level information: Whether acute or convalescent, the COVID-19 samples came from the United States, Italy and Spain. PBMCs, B-cell-depleted T cells, or T cells provided the cDNA or gDNA that made up the material.

In the original processing: Counts of nucleated cells, estimated from reference gene primer amplification, were obtained. Sequencing used immunoSEQ multiplex PCR; TCRdb keeps in-frame clones, though not all of them. That table furnishes V, J and clone size, whereas the DNA furnished D and trimming. This table holds some 250,000 clones, approximately 81% found once. J lost 1 base, V lost 2 bases, and 4 bases had no gene match. This CDR3 has 15 residues. The germline gives CDR1 SGHRS, CDR2 YFSETQ. This TCR derives from a man aged 55-75 years with acute or convalescent COVID-19. Source material: peripheral blood. The chain joins TRBV5-1 to TRBJ2-5; 8 positions agree with TRBD2. The CDR3 reads CASSLPSGFQETQYF. For the CDR3, the DNA is TGCGCCAGCAGCTTACCTAGCGGGTTCCAAGAGACCCAGTACTTC. Full variable domain (outside the CDR3, taken from reference TRBV5-1 and TRBJ2-5): KAGVTQTPRYLIKTRGQQVTLSCSPISGHRSVSWYQQTPGQGLQFLFEYFSETQRNKGNFPGRFSGRQFSNSRSEMNVSTLELGDSALYLCASSLPSGFQETQYFGPGTRLLVL.